Following are 17 T cell receptor beta chains from one sample sequenced in a study of identifying expanded T cells in peripheral blood. Libraries were prepared by immunoSEQ multiplex PCR; TCRdb keeps only in-frame clonotypes and omits some of them. The sample has approximately 91,000 clones, around 88% seen once. Sample: blood. The receptors shown here come from a person aged 18-70 years in good health.

The J gene is TRBJ2-5, the V gene TRBV5-1; D is possibly TRBD2 (6 bases). Looked up from germline, CDR1 is SGHRS and CDR2 is YFSETQ. V was shortened by 5 bases and J by 5 bases, with 19 bases between the two germline ends. The length of the CDR3 is 15 residues. The CDR3 spells CASRLTPSGGETQYF. The CDR3 bases are TGCGCCAGCAGATTGACTCCTTCAGGAGGGGAGACCCAGTACTTC.

The V call is TRBV29-1, the J call TRBJ2-2; no definite D call. The CDR3 spans 13 residues. Germline loops: CDR1 SQVTM, CDR2 ANQGSEA. V was shortened by 3 bases and J by 3 bases, with 8 bases between the two germline ends. CDR3 sequence reads: CSVDNGYTGELFF. CDR3 coding DNA: TGCAGCGTTGATAACGGCTACACCGGGGAGCTGTTTTTT.

The chain is built from TRBV9 and TRBJ2-1; 12 bases are a match to TRBD2. There are 20 residues in the CDR3. With V trimmed by 4 bases and J by 0 bases, 14 bases remained unmatched. CDR1 and CDR2 from the germline V gene are SGDLS and YYNGEE. The CDR3 sequence is CASSLNPGLAGISSYNEQFF. CDR3 nucleotides: TGTGCCAGCAGCTTAAATCCGGGACTAGCGGGCATATCCTCCTACAATGAGCAGTTCTTC.

Many counts were recorded for this clone. The chain couples TRBV9 to TRBJ2-3; D ambiguous. V shed 6 bases and J shed 4 bases, with 15 bases lying between them. Germline V gene data show CDR1 as SGDLS and CDR2 as YYNGEE. The CDR3 runs 14 residues. CDR3 amino acids: CASTALSGSDTQYF. Here the CDR3 DNA reads TGTGCCAGCACCGCCCTGTCGGGTTCAGATACGCAGTATTTT.

V gene TRBV30 combines with J gene TRBJ2-2; no definite D call. The V end was cut by 0 bases, the J end by 0 bases, with 5 bases between. CDR1 and CDR2 (germline): GTSNPN, SVGIG (reference sequence). The CDR3 contains 14 residues. The CDR3 DNA reads TGTGCCTGGAGTGTATCCCCGAACACCGGGGAGCTGTTTTTT. This encodes CAWSVSPNTGELFF.

The genes are TRBV7-2 and TRBJ2-6; tentatively, D is TRBD1 (5 bases). Germline V gene sequence: CDR1 SGHTA, CDR2 FQGNSA. The V and J ends lost 3 bases and 2 bases respectively, with 14 bases between them. The CDR3 is 17 residues long. Here the CDR3 reads CASSFSQGTPGANVLTF. CDR3 nucleotides: TGTGCCAGCAGCTTTTCCCAGGGAACTCCTGGGGCCAACGTCCTGACTTTC. Combining the CDR3 with reference TRBV7-2 and TRBJ2-6 gives the whole variable domain GAGVSQSPSNKVTEKGKDVELRCDPISGHTALYWYRQSLGQGLEFLIYFQGNSAPDKSGLPSDRFSAERTGGSVSTLTIQRTQQEDSAVYLCASSFSQGTPGANVLTFGAGSRLTVL.

The V gene is TRBV6-5, the J gene TRBJ2-7; D unclear. Germline CDR1 reads MNHEY; CDR2 reads SVGAGI. The CDR3 has 13 residues. With 0 bases removed from V and 2 bases from J, the gap between germline ends came to 5 bases. The CDR3 protein is CASSYSSAYEQYF. In DNA form, the CDR3 reads TGTGCCAGCAGTTACTCTTCGGCCTACGAGCAGTACTTC.

This clone has more than one count but fewer than ten. V and J are TRBV2 and TRBJ1-2; D is unresolved. The CDR3 sequence is 12 residues long. The germline gives CDR1 SNHLY, CDR2 FYNNEI. Trimming removed 11 bases from V and 4 bases from J, with 14 bases in between. The CDR3 region has the DNA TGTGCCTCCCGGGGTGATAGCTATGGCTACACCTTC. Its protein is CASRGDSYGYTF.

V gene TRBV2 combines with J gene TRBJ2-1; D remains unclear. V lost 1 base and J 3 bases, leaving 7 bases between the germline ends. Germline V lookup: CDR1 SNHLY, CDR2 FYNNEI. This CDR3 contains 14 residues. CDR3 protein: CASSEEQIYNEQFF. Here the CDR3 DNA reads TGTGCCAGCAGTGAAGAACAGATCTACAATGAGCAGTTCTTC.

This clone was seen just once. The rearrangement links TRBV9 to TRBJ2-1, with TRBD2 matching over 8 bases. CDR1 SGDLS and CDR2 YYNGEE come from the germline V gene. This CDR3 region has 15 residues. Trimming took 4 bases from V and 1 from J; bases not matched to a gene: 4. This CDR3 is CASSPGTRSYNEQFF. Here the CDR3 DNA reads TGTGCCAGCAGCCCCGGGACTAGGTCCTACAATGAGCAGTTCTTC. The full variable domain, in which reference TRBV9 and TRBJ2-1 provide the parts outside the CDR3, is DSGVTQTPKHLITATGQRVTLRCSPRSGDLSVYWYQQSLDQGLQFLIQYYNGEERAKGNILERFSAQQFPDLHSELNLSSLELGDSALYFCASSPGTRSYNEQFFGPGTRLTVL.

The V gene is TRBV10-1, the J gene TRBJ1-2; 7 bases match TRBD1. The CDR3 contains 12 residues. Germline V gene sequence: CDR1 WNHNN, CDR2 SYGVQD (reference sequence). The J segment lost 14 bases and the V segment lost 2 bases, leaving 8 bases of the junction unmatched. The CDR3 here is CASSETGQAKTF. The CDR3 coding sequence is TGCGCCAGCAGTGAGACCGGACAGGCGAAAACCTTC.

This clone was recorded once. The V call is TRBV4-3, the J call TRBJ1-1; TRBD1 might be the D (6 bases). Trimming stripped 3 bases from V and 0 bases from J, with 11 bases between. The germline V gene has CDR1 LGHNA and CDR2 YSLEER. The length of the CDR3 is 15 residues. CDR3 nucleotide sequence: TGCGCCAGCAGCCAGGGGGCAAGATTGAACACTGAAGCTTTCTTT. Residues: CASSQGARLNTEAFF.

The chain recombines TRBV6-5 with TRBJ1-2; no firm D call. V was trimmed by 2 bases and J by 8 bases, leaving 12 bases between them. Germline V gives CDR1 MNHEY, CDR2 SVGAGI. The length of the CDR3 is 13 residues. This chain's CDR3 is CASSYEPLGGYTF. DNA for the CDR3: TGTGCCAGCAGTTACGAACCCTTAGGGGGCTACACCTTC.

The genes are TRBV6-6 and TRBJ1-4; weak D call: TRBD1 (5 bases). The CDR3 sequence is 14 residues long. Looked up from germline, CDR1 is MNHNY and CDR2 is SVGAGI (reference sequence). V was clipped by 6 bases and J by 7 bases, with 15 bases between them. This CDR3 is CASRERQGIEKLFF. In DNA, the CDR3 is TGTGCCAGCAGGGAGAGGCAGGGTATTGAAAAACTGTTTTTT.

The chain is built from TRBV6-4 and TRBJ2-3; 10 bases map to TRBD1. This CDR3 is built from 15 residues. Germline V gene sequence: CDR1 MRHNA, CDR2 SNTAGT. V dropped 6 bases and J dropped 2; count of bases not matched to a gene: 5. CDR3 DNA: TGTGCCAGCAGGCCCGGGACAGGGGACACAGATACGCAGTATTTT. It translates to CASRPGTGDTDTQYF.

V usage is TRBV7-3 and J usage is TRBJ2-3; 11 bases fit TRBD2. The CDR3 sequence is 17 residues long. The V and J ends lost 1 base and 3 bases, in that order; junction bases with no gene match: 6. The V gene's germline CDR1 is SGHTA and CDR2 FQGTGA. The CDR3 loop reads CASSLKALAGGTDTQYF. CDR3 in DNA: TGTGCCAGCAGCTTAAAGGCCCTAGCGGGAGGAACAGATACGCAGTATTTT.

The genes are TRBV5-1 and TRBJ2-7; weak D call: TRBD1 (7 bases). CDR1 and CDR2 (germline): SGHRS, YFSETQ. The CDR3 contains 16 residues. V was shortened by 4 bases and J by 3 bases, with 20 bases between the two germline ends. The CDR3, as DNA: TGCGCCAGCAGCCCGGGAGTTGACAGGGCATACTACGAGCAGTACTTC. This gives the protein CASSPGVDRAYYEQYF.